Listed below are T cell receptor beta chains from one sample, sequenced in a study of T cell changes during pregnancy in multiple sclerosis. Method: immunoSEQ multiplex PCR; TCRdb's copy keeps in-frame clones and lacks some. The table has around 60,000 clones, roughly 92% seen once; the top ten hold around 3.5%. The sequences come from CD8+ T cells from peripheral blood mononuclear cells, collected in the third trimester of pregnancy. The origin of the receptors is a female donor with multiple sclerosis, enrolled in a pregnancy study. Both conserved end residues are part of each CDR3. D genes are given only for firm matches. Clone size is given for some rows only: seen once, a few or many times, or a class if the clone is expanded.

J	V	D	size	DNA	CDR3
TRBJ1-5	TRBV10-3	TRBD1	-	TGTGCCATCAGTGAGCTCCTGACAGGGGGGAATCAGCCCCAGCATTTT	CAISELLTGGNQPQHF
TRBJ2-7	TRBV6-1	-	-	TGTGCCAGCAGTGGCCTATATGGCGGCCCCTACGAGCAGTACTTC	CASSGLYGGPYEQYF
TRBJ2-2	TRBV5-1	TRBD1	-	TGCGCCAGCAGCTTGGGATGGACAGGGGGAATCACCGGGGAGCTGTTTTTT	CASSLGWTGGITGELFF
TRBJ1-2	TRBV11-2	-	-	TGTGCCAGCAGCTTAGGCCCGGAGACTAACTATGGCTACACCTTC	CASSLGPETNYGYTF
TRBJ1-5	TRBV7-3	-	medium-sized	TGTGCCAAAACAGCTGAGCTACGGAAGTATAGCAATCAGCCCCAGCATTTT	CAKTAELRKYSNQPQHF
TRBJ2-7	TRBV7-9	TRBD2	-	TGTGCCAGCAGCCCTCCGGGGGGGAGGGTGAATCCAAGCTCCTACGAGCAGTACTTC	CASSPPGGRVNPSSYEQYF
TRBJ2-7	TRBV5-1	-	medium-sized	TGCGCCAGCAGCTTGTCACAGGGATTCTACGAGCAGTACTTC	CASSLSQGFYEQYF
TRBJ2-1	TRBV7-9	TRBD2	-	TGTGCCAGCAGCTTAGTCGGGACTAGCGGGAGGGGGTCCTACAATGAGCAGTTCTTC	CASSLVGTSGRGSYNEQFF
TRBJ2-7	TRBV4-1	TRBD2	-	TGCGCCAGCAGCCAGGGCGGACTAGCGGGAGGCTCCTACGAGCAGTACTTC	CASSQGGLAGGSYEQYF
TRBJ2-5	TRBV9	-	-	TGTGCCAGCAGCCCGGGACAAGACCAAGAGACCCAGTACTTC	CASSPGQDQETQYF
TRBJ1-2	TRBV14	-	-	TGTGCCAGCAGCCAAAAGGGGAGGAACTATGGCTACACCTTC	CASSQKGRNYGYTF
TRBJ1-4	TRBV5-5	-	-	TGTGCCAGCAGCCCGGACAGACCACTGGCAACTAATGAAAAACTGTTTTTT	CASSPDRPLATNEKLFF
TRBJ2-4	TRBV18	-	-	TGTGCCAGCTCCGCCGCCGAGACCAAAAACATTCAGTACTTC	CASSAAETKNIQYF
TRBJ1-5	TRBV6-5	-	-	TGTGCCAGCAGTTACGGGCCCGCAAGCAATCAGCCCCAGCATTTT	CASSYGPASNQPQHF
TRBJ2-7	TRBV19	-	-	TGTGCCAGTAGTACCGGAGGAGCGAGCTACGAGCAGTACTTC	CASSTGGASYEQYF
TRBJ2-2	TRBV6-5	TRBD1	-	TGTGCCAGCAGTAGACAGGGGCCCGGGGAGCTGTTTTTT	CASSRQGPGELFF
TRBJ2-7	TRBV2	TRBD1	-	TGTGCCAGCTGGGACAGCAACTACGAGCAGTACTTC	CASWDSNYEQYF
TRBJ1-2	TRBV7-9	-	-	TGTGCCAGCGAGGGGGAAGGGTTCTATGGCTACACCTTC	CASEGEGFYGYTF
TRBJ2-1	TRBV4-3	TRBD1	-	TGCGCCAGCAGCCACGGACAGGGGAACTACAATGAGCAGTTCTTC	CASSHGQGNYNEQFF
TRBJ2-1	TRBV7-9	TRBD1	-	TGTGCCAGCAGCTCGTCGGACAGGGGGGGGTGGCCCTACAATGAGCAGTTCTTC	CASSSSDRGGWPYNEQFF
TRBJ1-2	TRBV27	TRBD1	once	TGTGCCAGCAGCGACGTACAGGGGCGGCATGGCTACACCTTC	CASSDVQGRHGYTF
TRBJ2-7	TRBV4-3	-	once	TGCGCCAGCAGCCAATTCCCCATGTACGAGCAGTACTTC	CASSQFPMYEQYF
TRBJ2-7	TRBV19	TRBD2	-	TGTGCCACCTCGTCGGGACTAGCGAACTACGAGCAGTACTTC	CATSSGLANYEQYF
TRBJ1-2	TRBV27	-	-	TGTGCCAGCAGTTTGTCAGGGCCGGACTATGGCTACACCTTC	CASSLSGPDYGYTF
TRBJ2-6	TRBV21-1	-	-	TGTGCCAGCAGCAAAGCGCGGAGGGTTAGCTCTGGGGCCAACGTCCTGACTTTC	CASSKARRVSSGANVLTF
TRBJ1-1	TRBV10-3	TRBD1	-	TGTGCCATCCGCTCGGGACAGGGGGCGGCGGAAACTGAAGCTTTCTTT	CAIRSGQGAAETEAFF
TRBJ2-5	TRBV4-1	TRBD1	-	TGCGCCAGCAGCCAGGAACAGGGGCAGGAGACCCAGTACTTC	CASSQEQGQETQYF
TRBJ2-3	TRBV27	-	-	TGTGCCAGCAGTCATAGGACAGTAAGCACAGATACGCAGTATTTT	CASSHRTVSTDTQYF
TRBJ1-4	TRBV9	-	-	TGTGCCAGCAGCGGCGATGGCAGGGCCGCGGCTAAACTGTTTTTT	CASSGDGRAAAKLFF
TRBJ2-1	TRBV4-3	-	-	TGCGCCAGCAGCCGCCTCACCTTAATAGCGGACTACAATGAGCAGTTCTTC	CASSRLTLIADYNEQFF
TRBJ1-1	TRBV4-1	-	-	TGCGCCAGCAGCCACGGGGTAGGCACTGAAGCTTTCTTT	CASSHGVGTEAFF
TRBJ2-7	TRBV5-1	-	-	TGCGCCAGCAGCTTGCCGGACAGCTACGAGCAGTACTTC	CASSLPDSYEQYF
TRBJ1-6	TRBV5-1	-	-	TGCGCCAGCAGCTTGCATCATTCACCCCTCCACTTT	CASSLHHSPLHF
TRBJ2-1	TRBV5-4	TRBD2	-	TGTGCCAGCAGCTCCATCGGGACTAGCGGGATCTACAATGAGCAGTTCTTC	CASSSIGTSGIYNEQFF
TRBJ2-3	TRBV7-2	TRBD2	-	TGTGCCAGCAGCGAGACTTGGACTAGCGGGAGTGTAGATACGCAGTATTTT	CASSETWTSGSVDTQYF
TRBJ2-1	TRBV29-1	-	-	TGCAGCGTTGAAGGTCAGGTCTCCTACAATGAGCAGTTCTTC	CSVEGQVSYNEQFF
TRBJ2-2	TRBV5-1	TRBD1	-	TGCGCCAGCAGCCTCGGGACAGGGGGGGCCGGGGAGCTGTTTTTT	CASSLGTGGAGELFF